This TCR beta chain was identified during a study of identical twins. A template switching step contributed a universal primer site, while unique molecular identifiers were present in the cDNA. TCRdb processed the 5' RACE reads anew with MiXCR; each CDR3 protein has one entry. The sample has hundreds of thousands of distinct CDR3 sequences, around 6% seen once. This clonotype originated in a man aged 18 to 29 in good health. The material sequenced was naive T cells sorted from blood.

Here the CDR3 DNA reads TGTGCCAGCAGCACTCTCGGACAGGGGCCAATCTTTGGGTGGACCCAGTACTTC. Amino acid sequence: CASSTLGQGPIFGWTQYF. V gene TRBV11-1 combines with J gene TRBJ2-5; 9 bases align to TRBD1. Germline CDR1 reads SGHAT; CDR2 reads FQDESV (reference sequence). CDR3 length: 18 residues. V was pared by 5 bases and J by 7 bases, with 20 bases of the junction left unmatched.